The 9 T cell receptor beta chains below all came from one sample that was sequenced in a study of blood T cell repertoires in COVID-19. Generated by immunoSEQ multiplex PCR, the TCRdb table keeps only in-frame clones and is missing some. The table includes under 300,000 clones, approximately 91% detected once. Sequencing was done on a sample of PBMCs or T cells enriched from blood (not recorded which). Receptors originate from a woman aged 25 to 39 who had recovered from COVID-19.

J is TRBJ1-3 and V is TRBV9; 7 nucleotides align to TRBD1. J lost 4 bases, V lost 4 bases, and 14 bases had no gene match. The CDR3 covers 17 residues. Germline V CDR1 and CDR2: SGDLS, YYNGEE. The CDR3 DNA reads TGTGCCAGCAGCCCCCGGGACAGAGGGGCCGGGGGAAACACCATATATTTT. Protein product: CASSPRDRGAGGNTIYF.

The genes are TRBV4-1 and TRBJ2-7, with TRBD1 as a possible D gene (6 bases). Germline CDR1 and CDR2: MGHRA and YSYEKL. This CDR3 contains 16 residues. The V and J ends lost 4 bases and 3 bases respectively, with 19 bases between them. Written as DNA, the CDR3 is TGCGCCAGCAGCCTTGTGGGGGCGGCACCCGACTACGAGCAGTACTTC. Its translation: CASSLVGAAPDYEQYF.

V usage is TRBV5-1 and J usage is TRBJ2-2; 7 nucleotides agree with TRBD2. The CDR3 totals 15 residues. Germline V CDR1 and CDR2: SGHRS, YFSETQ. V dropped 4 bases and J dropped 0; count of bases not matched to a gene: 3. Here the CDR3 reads CASSPGTTNTGELFF. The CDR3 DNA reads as TGCGCCAGCAGCCCCGGGACTACGAACACCGGGGAGCTGTTTTTT. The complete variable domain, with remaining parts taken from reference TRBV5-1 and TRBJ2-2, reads KAGVTQTPRYLIKTRGQQVTLSCSPISGHRSVSWYQQTPGQGLQFLFEYFSETQRNKGNFPGRFSGRQFSNSRSEMNVSTLELGDSALYLCASSPGTTNTGELFFGEGSRLTVL.

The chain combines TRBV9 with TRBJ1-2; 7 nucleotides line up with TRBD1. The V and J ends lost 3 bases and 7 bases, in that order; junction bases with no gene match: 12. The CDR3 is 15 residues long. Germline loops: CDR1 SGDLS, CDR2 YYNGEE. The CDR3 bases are TGTGCCAGCAGCGGAGTGACAGGGCAGGCAGGTGGCTACACCTTC. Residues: CASSGVTGQAGGYTF.

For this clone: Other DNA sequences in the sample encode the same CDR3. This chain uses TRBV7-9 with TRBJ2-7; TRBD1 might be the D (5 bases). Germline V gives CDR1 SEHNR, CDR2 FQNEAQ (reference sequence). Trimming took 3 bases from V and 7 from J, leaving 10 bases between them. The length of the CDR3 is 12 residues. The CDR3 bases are TGTGCCAGCAGCTTGTCCCCAGGGGAGCAGTACTTC. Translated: CASSLSPGEQYF.

The CDR3 loop reads CASKIRDSLRGQPQHF. The CDR3 nucleotides read TGTGCCAGTAAAATCCGAGACAGCTTAAGGGGTCAGCCCCAGCATTTT. The chain is built from TRBV19 and TRBJ1-5, with D possibly TRBD1 on 5 matching bases. Germline V gene data show CDR1 as LNHDA and CDR2 as SQIVND (reference sequence). V was pared by 7 bases and J by 6 bases, with 22 bases between. CDR3 size: 16 residues.

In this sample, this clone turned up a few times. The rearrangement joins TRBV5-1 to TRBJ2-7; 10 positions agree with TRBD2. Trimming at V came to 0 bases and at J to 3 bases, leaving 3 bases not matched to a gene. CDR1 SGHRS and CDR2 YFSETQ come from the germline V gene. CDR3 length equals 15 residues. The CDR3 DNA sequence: TGCGCCAGCAGCTTGGCTGGACTAGCGGACTACGAGCAGTACTTC. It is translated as CASSLAGLADYEQYF. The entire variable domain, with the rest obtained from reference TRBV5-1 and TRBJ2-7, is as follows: KAGVTQTPRYLIKTRGQQVTLSCSPISGHRSVSWYQQTPGQGLQFLFEYFSETQRNKGNFPGRFSGRQFSNSRSEMNVSTLELGDSALYLCASSLAGLADYEQYFGPGTRLTVT.

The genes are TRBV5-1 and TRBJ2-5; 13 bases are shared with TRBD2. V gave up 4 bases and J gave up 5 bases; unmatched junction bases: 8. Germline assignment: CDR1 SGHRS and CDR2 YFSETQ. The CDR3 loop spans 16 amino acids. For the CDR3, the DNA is TGCGCCAGCAGCGGGCGACTAGCGGGGGGCGCGGAGACCCAGTACTTC. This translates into CASSGRLAGGAETQYF.

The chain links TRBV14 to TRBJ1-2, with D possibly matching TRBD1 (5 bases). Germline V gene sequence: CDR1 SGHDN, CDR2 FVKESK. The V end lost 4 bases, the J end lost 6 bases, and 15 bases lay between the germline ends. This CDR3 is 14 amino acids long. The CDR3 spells CASSRNMWGNGYTF. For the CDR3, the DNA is TGTGCCAGCAGCCGTAACATGTGGGGCAATGGCTACACCTTC.